The T cell receptor (beta chain) under discussion was sequenced for a study of shared clonotypes between healthy human individuals. Study-level points and caveats: In several donors, about 5% of naive CD4 clonotypes appeared in common.

The CDR3 is 15 amino acids. The junction had 11 bases not matched to a gene; V was cut back by 5 bases and J by 8 bases. CDR1 and CDR2 (germline): MGHRA, YSYEKL. Method: immunoSEQ multiplex PCR; TCRdb's copy keeps in-frame clones and lacks some. The data show around 700,000 clones, with roughly 94% seen just once and approximately 25% held by the top ten. The sample holds many counts of this clone. Its specificity is not known. CD45RO negativity and positive selection for CCR7 defined naive CD8 cells, a population that excluded terminally differentiated effector memory CD45RA+ cells. Each donor was a Caucasian adult residing in Nashville, Tennessee.

The chain combines TRBV4-1 with TRBJ2-1, with 8 positions matching TRBD2. Source material: naive CD8+ T cells sorted from blood. This sequence originates from a man aged 25-45 years in good health. The CDR3 protein is CASSAPGTSNDEQFF. CDR3 nucleotides: TGCGCCAGCAGCGCCCCCGGGACTAGTAACGATGAGCAGTTCTTC.